Listed here are 21 T cell receptor beta chains from one sample, sequenced in a study of metastatic and nonmetastatic thyroid tumors. TCRdb re-clonotyped the PCR reads through MiXCR. The profile shows 15,000 to 20,000 clones, approximately 23% of them singletons. Ahead of thyroid surgery, no patient had received treatment of any kind. The source material was adjacent normal tissue. These receptors all stem from a female donor with papillary thyroid cancer or a benign thyroid nodule (not recorded which). Some clones in this sample may be carry-over from other donors' samples.

This clone was detected only a few times. V is TRBV20-1 and J is TRBJ1-1, with a weak D call TRBD1 (6 bases). The CDR3 extends over 15 amino acids. Trimming left V 0 bases short and J 2 bases short, with 13 bases between. In germline, CDR1 is DFQATT, CDR2 SNEGSKA (reference sequence). Here the CDR3 reads CSARDHIGGNTEAFF. For the CDR3, the DNA is TGCAGTGCTAGAGATCACATAGGGGGTAACACTGAAGCTTTCTTT.

This clone is labeled medium-sized. The genes are TRBV6-5 and TRBJ2-3, with D possibly being TRBD2 (6 bases). Per the germline V gene, CDR1 is MNHEY and CDR2 is SVGAGI. With 3 bases removed from V and 0 bases from J, the gap between germline ends came to 19 bases. CDR3 length: 18 residues. CDR3 amino acids: CASSYGGIWAGSTDTQYF. DNA of the CDR3: TGTGCCAGCAGTTATGGCGGCATCTGGGCGGGAAGCACAGATACGCAGTATTTT.

Concerning this clone: This could be a read error, since a much larger clone is one nucleotide away. The chain combines TRBV6-1 with TRBJ2-6; TRBD1 might be the D (6 bases). The germline V gene has CDR1 MNHNS and CDR2 SASEGT. The CDR3 has 18 amino acids. V lost 2 bases and J lost 6, with 20 bases in between. This chain's CDR3 is CASSELRTVLSVANVLTF. The DNA of the CDR3 is TGTGCCAGCAGTGAACTCCGGACAGTTTTATCCGTGGCCAACGTCCTGACTTTC.

At least ten counts were recorded for this clone. The V gene is TRBV3-1, the J gene TRBJ2-3, with TRBD2 matching over 7 bases. The germline CDR1 and CDR2 sequences are LGHDT and YNNKEL (reference sequence). The CDR3 covers 17 residues. V was clipped by 1 base and J by 0 bases; unmatched bases: 7. CDR3 loop: CASSQAPSGHSTDTQYF. CDR3 DNA sequence: TGTGCCAGCAGCCAAGCCCCTAGCGGCCATAGCACAGATACGCAGTATTTT.

The count of this clone is one. The junction shows a germline mismatch at one end, possibly a read error. J is TRBJ2-3 and V is TRBV9; D assignment may be TRBD1 or TRBD2 (5 bases each). This CDR3 comprises 15 residues. Germline V gene sequence: CDR1 SGDLS, CDR2 YYNGEE. CDR3 residues: CASSSSVRVTDTQYF. CDR3 bases: TGCGCCAGCAGCTCCAGCGTGAGGGTGACAGATACCCAGTATTTT.

This clone was seen only a few times. The chain couples TRBV28 to TRBJ2-1, with 10 bases identical to TRBD2. This CDR3 spans 15 amino acids. V lost 6 bases and J lost 5; bases outside the gene matches: 7. Germline V lookup: CDR1 MDHEN, CDR2 SYDVKM. The CDR3 sequence is CASSSAGGIHNEQFF. CDR3 nucleotide sequence: TGTGCCAGCAGCTCAGCGGGAGGGATCCACAATGAGCAGTTCTTC.

This clone was detected ten times or more. The chain has TRBV20-1 and TRBJ2-4, with TRBD2 matching over 13 bases. CDR1 DFQATT and CDR2 SNEGSKA come from the germline V gene (reference sequence). The CDR3 has 18 residues. Trimming at V came to 6 bases and at J to 1 base, leaving 12 bases not matched to a gene. CDR3 protein: CSARGLAGVNRAKNIQYF. CDR3 DNA sequence: TGCAGTGCACGCGGACTAGCGGGAGTGAATCGGGCCAAAAACATTCAGTACTTC.

This clone was counted at least ten times. The V gene is TRBV20-1, the J gene TRBJ2-1; 9 bases line up with TRBD2. In germline, CDR1 is DFQATT, CDR2 SNEGSKA (reference sequence). The CDR3 sequence is 15 residues long. V lost 6 bases, J lost 4 bases, and 10 bases stayed unmatched. CDR3 sequence (DNA): TGCAGTGCGCAGGGGTCTAGCGGGAAGTACAATGAGCAGTTCTTC. It is translated as CSAQGSSGKYNEQFF.

This clone came up a few times. The chain uses TRBV12-3 or TRBV12-4 and TRBJ2-3; D tentatively fits TRBD1 or TRBD2 (6 bases each). The V gene lost 4 bases and the J gene lost 1 base, with 12 bases spanning the gap. The CDR3 runs to 15 residues. For the CDR3, the DNA is TGTGCCAGCAGTTCTGGGGGGCTTGGCACAGATACGCAGTATTTT. Its protein is CASSSGGLGTDTQYF.

This clone is classed as medium-sized. CDR3 amino acids: CASSLSRTAEQFF. The CDR3 DNA reads as TGTGCCAGCAGTTTATCGAGGACGGCTGAGCAGTTCTTC. This sequence joins TRBV27 and TRBJ2-1; D ambiguous. CDR3 length: 13 residues. In germline, CDR1 is MNHEY, CDR2 SMNVEV (reference sequence). The germline V and J ends were trimmed by 0 bases and 9 bases, with 9 bases remaining between them.

Judged by abundance, this clone is medium-sized. The chain has TRBV28 and TRBJ2-5; D perhaps matches TRBD2 (7 bases). Germline V gene sequence: CDR1 MDHEN, CDR2 SYDVKM. Trimming removed 5 bases from V and 0 bases from J, with 13 bases in between. The CDR3 runs 15 residues. CDR3 DNA sequence: TGTGCCAGCAGTGCCCGGGGGGCAAACCAAGAGACCCAGTACTTC. Translated, it gives CASSARGANQETQYF.

This clone is judged medium-sized (0.01 to 0.1%). V gene TRBV20-1 combines with J gene TRBJ2-7, with TRBD1 as a possible D gene (5 bases). The CDR3 runs to 14 residues. Trimming took off 3 bases at V and 3 bases at J, with 15 bases between the two ends. Germline assignment: CDR1 DFQATT and CDR2 SNEGSKA (reference sequence). CDR3 DNA: TGCAGTGCTAGTGGGAATTGGCAGGGCTACGAGCAGTACTTC. Amino acid sequence: CSASGNWQGYEQYF.

This clone was seen at least ten times. A much larger clonotype is one base distant, so this may be a read error. CDR3 loop: CATRGGASHEQYF. CDR3 DNA: TGTGCCACCAGGGGGGGGGCATCCCACGAGCAGTACTTC. The rearrangement uses TRBV19 and TRBJ2-7, with D perhaps being TRBD1 or TRBD2 (7 bases each). There are 13 residues in the CDR3. With 10 bases removed from V and 5 bases from J, the gap between germline ends came to 18 bases. Germline V CDR1 and CDR2: LNHDA, SQIVND (reference sequence).

The chain combines TRBV9 with TRBJ2-3; no reliable D call. The CDR3 sequence is 14 residues long. Germline CDR1 SGDLS, CDR2 YYNGEE. Trimming shortened V by 0 bases and J by 0 bases, and 5 bases separated the two germline ends. The CDR3 DNA reads as TGTGCCAGCAGCGTAGGGCACAGCACAGATACGCAGTATTTT. Its translation: CASSVGHSTDTQYF.

This clone has a count of ten or more. This chain's CDR3 is CASSIGRLSTDTQYF. CDR3 nucleotide sequence: TGTGCCAGCAGCATCGGACGTCTGAGCACAGATACGCAGTATTTT. The V and J genes are TRBV11-2 and TRBJ2-3; no definite D call. The germline V and J ends were trimmed by 5 bases and 0 bases, with 12 bases remaining between them. CDR1 is SGHAT, CDR2 FQNNGV, per germline. The CDR3 consists of 15 residues.

This clone came up many times. The chain recombines TRBV20-1 with TRBJ2-5; D unresolved. This CDR3 contains 14 residues. CDR1 is DFQATT and CDR2 is SNEGSKA in the germline V gene (reference sequence). Written as DNA, the CDR3 is TGCAGCCAGGAGACTTTCCAGTACCAAGAGACCCAGTACTTC. Protein sequence: CSQETFQYQETQYF.

This clone was found many times. The chain has TRBV9 and TRBJ1-4, with 11 nucleotides matching TRBD1. Germline trimming cut 3 bases from V and 12 bases from J; bases unmatched to any gene: 4. The CDR3 loop spans 13 amino acids. Germline CDR1 is SGDLS and CDR2 is YYNGEE. CDR3 nucleotide sequence: TGTGCCAGCAGCGCCGGGACAGGGGGAGAACTGTTTTTT. Its protein is CASSAGTGGELFF. Filled out from reference TRBV9 and TRBJ1-4, the complete variable domain reads DSGVTQTPKHLITATGQRVTLRCSPRSGDLSVYWYQQSLDQGLQFLIQYYNGEERAKGNILERFSAQQFPDLHSELNLSSLELGDSALYFCASSAGTGGELFFGSGTQLSVL.

In this sample, this clone turned up a few times. V is TRBV5-4 and J is TRBJ2-5; no firm D call. The V end lost 0 bases, the J end lost 2 bases, and 8 bases lay between the germline ends. Per germline, CDR1 SGHNT and CDR2 YYREEE (reference sequence). The CDR3 has 14 amino acids. This CDR3 reads CASSLGTEQETQYF. The CDR3 DNA is TGTGCCAGCAGCTTGGGGACGGAACAAGAGACCCAGTACTTC.

By proportion, this clone is medium-sized (0.01 to 0.1%). The gene calls are TRBV20-1 and TRBJ1-1; D uncertain. V lost 5 bases, J lost 10 bases, and 8 bases lay in between. Germline V gene lookup returns CDR1 DFQATT and CDR2 SNEGSKA (reference sequence). CDR3 length equals 9 residues. DNA for the CDR3: TGCAGTGCTCGCCCCGGAGCTTTCTTT. Translating gives CSARPGAFF.

At least ten counts were recorded for this clone. Given a much more abundant clone one base away, this may be a read error. Other nucleotide sequences in the sample specify the same CDR3. This sequence joins TRBV28 and TRBJ2-1; TRBD2 is a possible D gene (6 bases). CDR3 length equals 18 residues. Germline assignment: CDR1 MDHEN and CDR2 SYDVKM. The CDR3 protein is CASSAVGGFGGENNEQFF. CDR3 DNA sequence: TGCGCCAGCAGTGCCGTAGGAGGGTTTGGGGGTGAGAACAATGAGCAGTTCTTC.

This clone was counted only a few times. The germline gene is not matched at one end of the junction; a read error may be the cause. The sample has other DNA sequences that encode this CDR3 too. The chain carries TRBV6-1 and TRBJ2-3; D may be TRBD1 (5 bases). CDR1 MNHNS and CDR2 SASEGT come from the germline V gene. The CDR3 is 12 residues long. The CDR3 region has the DNA TGTGCCAGCGGTAGCCAGACAGATACTCAGTATTTT. Its translation is CASGSQTDTQYF.